The next 15 T cell receptor beta chains were all read from a single sample in a study of shared clonotypes between healthy human individuals. Sequenced by immunoSEQ multiplex PCR; TCRdb stores in-frame clones only, minus some. The profile shows about 2.1 million clones, approximately 92% of them singletons. The naive CD8 population came from CD45RO-negative cells selected for CCR7, without terminally differentiated effector memory CD45RA+ cells. The sequencing input was naive CD8+ T cells from PBMCs. The source of these receptors is a man aged 18 to 30 in good health. Some clones in this sample may be carry-over from other donors' samples.

The chain joins TRBV5-6 to TRBJ2-7; possibly TRBD1 or TRBD2 for D (6 bases each). CDR3 length: 15 amino acids. Germline values: CDR1 SGHDT, CDR2 YYEEEE. V dropped 1 base and J dropped 5 bases, with 16 bases sitting between them. The CDR3 loop is CASSLIGGGGHEQYF. The CDR3 DNA sequence: TGTGCCAGCAGCTTGATCGGGGGCGGAGGACACGAGCAGTACTTC.

The V call is TRBV19, the J call TRBJ2-3; D remains unclear. Trimming left V 6 bases short and J 4 bases short, with 14 bases between. The germline V gene has CDR1 LNHDA and CDR2 SQIVND (reference sequence). CDR3 length: 14 amino acids. As DNA, the CDR3 is TGTGCCAGTAGCCGGGCCCCCGTGGCAGATACGCAGTATTTT. Translating gives CASSRAPVADTQYF.

The chain employs TRBV28 and TRBJ1-1; D might be TRBD1 (5 bases). Trimming took off 3 bases at V and 4 bases at J, with 12 bases between the two ends. The V gene's germline CDR1 is MDHEN and CDR2 SYDVKM. CDR3 size: 14 residues. CDR3 DNA: TGTGCCAGCAGTTTTTTGGGGGAGACCACTGAAGCTTTCTTT. This encodes CASSFLGETTEAFF.

With respect to this clone: At the DNA level, this CDR3 is encoded by other sequences in the same sample as well. The rearrangement joins TRBV27 to TRBJ1-5, with TRBD1 identical over 10 bases. The CDR3 totals 15 residues. With V trimmed by 5 bases and J by 1 base, 2 bases remained unmatched. Germline V gene lookup returns CDR1 MNHEY and CDR2 SMNVEV (reference sequence). The CDR3, as DNA: TGTGCCAGCAGTCCGGGACAGGGGAGCAATCAGCCCCAGCATTTT. Amino acids: CASSPGQGSNQPQHF.

The chain recombines TRBV19 with TRBJ1-5, with a tentative D call TRBD1 (5 bases). V dropped 7 bases and J dropped 0 bases, with 19 bases sitting between them. The CDR3 is 17 residues long. Germline-derived CDR1 and CDR2 are LNHDA and SQIVND (reference sequence). In nucleotides, the CDR3 is TGTGCCAGTAATCCGGGTCATGGGGGGGATAGCAATCAGCCCCAGCATTTT. It specifies CASNPGHGGDSNQPQHF.

This rearrangement joins TRBV29-1 to TRBJ2-3; the D is unclear. V lost 4 bases and J lost 7, with 9 bases in between. The CDR3 has 11 residues. CDR1 is SQVTM, CDR2 ANQGSEA, per germline. CDR3 DNA: TGCAGCGTTGGGGCCTTTAATACGCAGTATTTT. Encoded protein: CSVGAFNTQYF.

In this sample, this clone turned up once. The V gene is TRBV19, the J gene TRBJ1-2; D is ambiguous. Trimming left V 5 bases short and J 0 bases short, with 22 bases between. This CDR3 contains 18 residues. Germline lookup yields CDR1 LNHDA and CDR2 SQIVND (reference sequence). CDR3 in DNA: TGTGCCAGTAGTGGTTTGGTTGGTCACCGGGCCACTAACTATGGCTACACCTTC. It translates to CASSGLVGHRATNYGYTF.

About this clone itself: This sample includes further DNA sequences coding for the same CDR3. V gene TRBV7-2 combines with J gene TRBJ2-7, with D unclear. The CDR3 covers 12 residues. Germline CDR1 and CDR2: SGHTA and FQGNSA. Trimming took off 5 bases at V and 3 bases at J, with 8 bases between the two ends. The CDR3 loop is CASSPRLYEQYF. The CDR3 DNA is TGTGCCAGCAGCCCACGGCTCTACGAGCAGTACTTC.

CDR3 amino acids: CASAVTSVGPTSTDTQYF. CDR3 bases: TGTGCCAGTGCCGTTACAAGTGTCGGACCCACTAGCACAGATACGCAGTATTTT. The chain uses TRBV4-2 and TRBJ2-3; D remains ambiguous. Trimming took 9 bases from V and 0 from J, leaving 25 bases between them. The CDR3 runs to 18 residues. From germline, CDR1 is LGHNA and CDR2 YNFKEQ.

The V and J genes are TRBV28 and TRBJ2-5; 10 bases are a match to TRBD1. The V and J ends lost 6 bases and 5 bases, in that order; junction bases with no gene match: 15. This CDR3 is built from 17 residues. The germline CDR1 and CDR2 sequences are MDHEN and SYDVKM. This chain's CDR3 is CASRARTGGRLGETQYF. The DNA of the CDR3 is TGTGCCAGCAGGGCGCGGACAGGGGGTAGGCTGGGGGAGACCCAGTACTTC.

On this clone: At the DNA level, this CDR3 is encoded by other sequences in the same sample as well. This chain links TRBV13 with TRBJ1-5; D is uncertain. This CDR3 is 14 amino acids long. CDR1 and CDR2 from the germline V gene are PRHDT and FYEKMQ (reference sequence). Between the trimmed V and J ends, which lost 0 bases and 4 bases, there was a span of 7 bases. CDR3 sequence reads: CASSLGTPNQPQHF. Written as DNA, the CDR3 is TGTGCCAGCAGCTTAGGGACACCTAATCAGCCCCAGCATTTT.

V usage is TRBV2 and J usage is TRBJ2-2, with D possibly TRBD2 on 5 matching bases. This CDR3 has 14 residues. Germline V gene sequence: CDR1 SNHLY, CDR2 FYNNEI. V was clipped by 5 bases and J by 6 bases, with 13 bases between them. The CDR3 protein is CASSTGLQPGELFF. As DNA, the CDR3 is TGTGCCAGCAGTACCGGACTGCAACCCGGGGAGCTGTTTTTT.

The CDR3 sequence: CASSLMYEQYF. CDR3 bases: TGTGCCAGCAGCTTAATGTACGAGCAGTACTTC. This sequence joins TRBV11-2 and TRBJ2-7; D ambiguous. The germline V gene encodes CDR1 SGHAT and CDR2 FQNNGV. Trimming stripped 2 bases from V and 4 bases from J, with 3 bases between. The CDR3 is 11 residues long.

The rearrangement links TRBV11-2 to TRBJ2-2; D ambiguous. Trimming cost V 0 bases and J 5 bases, with 10 bases left between them. Germline loops: CDR1 SGHAT, CDR2 FQNNGV. The CDR3 is 15 residues long. The CDR3 bases are TGTGCCAGCAGCTTAGATCTCGATTATACCGGGGAGCTGTTTTTT. Residues: CASSLDLDYTGELFF.

The J gene is TRBJ1-2, the V gene TRBV27; D is perhaps TRBD1 (6 bases). The CDR3 runs to 16 residues. CDR1 is MNHEY and CDR2 is SMNVEV in the germline V gene (reference sequence). Trimming removed 6 bases at V and 8 bases at J, with 25 bases between. The CDR3 region is CASSPRLGGLAGGYTF. CDR3 nucleotide sequence: TGTGCCAGCAGCCCTCGTCTAGGGGGGCTAGCTGGAGGCTACACCTTC.